Each of the 5 T cell receptor beta chains below was sequenced from the same sample in a study of spatial heterogeneity in lung cancer. Broader study findings: Tumor mutation count correlated with how many alpha and beta TCRs expanded intratumorally.

The sample's time point: sample taken at primary tumor resection. The antigens these receptors bind are not known. TCRdb called the 5' RACE reads again in MiXCR, with one record for every CDR3 protein. The table includes approximately 580 distinct CDR3 sequences, roughly 55% detected once. The sample in question was lung tumor tissue, obtained at surgery. All receptors come from a male donor with early-stage non-small cell lung cancer.

A note on this clonotype: This beta chain came through as a stray read in a library set up for alpha chains, and its size says little. The rearrangement uses TRBV11-2 and TRBJ2-7; no definite D call. Looked up from germline, CDR1 is SGHAT and CDR2 is FQNNGV. V was cut by 0 bases and J by 7 bases, with 13 bases left in between. The CDR3 has 14 amino acids. In DNA, the CDR3 is TGTGCCAGCAGCTTAGAAGGTTTGCAAACTGAGCAGTACTTC. It specifies CASSLEGLQTEQYF.

Only a few counts were recorded for this clonotype. In a library made to pick up alpha chains, this beta chain is a stray read with a size that means little. This chain connects TRBV24-1 to TRBJ1-2, with 9 bases aligning to TRBD1. The CDR3 is made up of 15 amino acids. V was clipped by 4 bases and J by 4 bases; unmatched bases: 6. Germline CDR1 KGHDR, CDR2 SFDVKD. CDR3 region: CATSESGTGSYGYTF. CDR3 coding DNA: TGTGCCACCAGTGAATCCGGGACAGGGTCCTATGGCTACACCTTC.

On this clonotype: Within a library made for alpha chains, this beta chain is off target, and its count is uninformative. The rearrangement uses TRBV10-1 and TRBJ2-7, with D perhaps matching TRBD1 or TRBD2 (5 bases each). The CDR3 is made up of 14 amino acids. CDR1 and CDR2 from the germline V gene are WNHNN and SYGVQD (reference sequence). Between the trimmed V and J ends, which lost 4 bases and 4 bases, there was a span of 14 bases. CDR3 sequence reads: CASSGKGRLYEQYF. The CDR3 coding sequence is TGCGCCAGCAGTGGAAAGGGGAGATTATACGAGCAGTACTTC.

A note on this clonotype: This beta chain was picked up by a library intended for alpha chains and is off target, so its count carries little meaning. The genes are TRBV5-4 and TRBJ2-2, with 13 bases fitting TRBD2. Losses at the gene ends were 2 bases for V and 7 bases for J; bases not matched to a gene: 8. This CDR3 has 17 residues. CDR1 is SGHNT and CDR2 is YYREEE in the germline V gene (reference sequence). The CDR3 DNA reads as TGTGCCAGCAGCTTCCTTGGACTAGCGGGAGAAGGCGGGGAGCTGTTTTTT. It specifies CASSFLGLAGEGGELFF.

Details on this clonotype: A library made for alpha chains picked up this beta chain off target, so its size means little. The chain recombines TRBV7-9 with TRBJ1-5, with D possibly matching TRBD1 (5 bases). The CDR3 covers 10 residues. Germline V gene data show CDR1 as SEHNR and CDR2 as FQNEAQ (reference sequence). Trimming shortened V by 5 bases and J by 16 bases, and 12 bases separated the two germline ends. CDR3 DNA: TGTGCCAGCAGCCACCGGGACTTACATTTT. Translation gives CASSHRDLHF. Supplemented by reference TRBV7-9 and TRBJ1-5, the full variable domain reads DTGVSQNPRHKITKRGQNVTFRCDPISEHNRLYWYRQTLGQGPEFLTYFQNEAQLEKSRLLSDRFSAERPKGSFSTLEIQRTEQGDSAMYLCASSHRDLHFGDGTRLSIL.